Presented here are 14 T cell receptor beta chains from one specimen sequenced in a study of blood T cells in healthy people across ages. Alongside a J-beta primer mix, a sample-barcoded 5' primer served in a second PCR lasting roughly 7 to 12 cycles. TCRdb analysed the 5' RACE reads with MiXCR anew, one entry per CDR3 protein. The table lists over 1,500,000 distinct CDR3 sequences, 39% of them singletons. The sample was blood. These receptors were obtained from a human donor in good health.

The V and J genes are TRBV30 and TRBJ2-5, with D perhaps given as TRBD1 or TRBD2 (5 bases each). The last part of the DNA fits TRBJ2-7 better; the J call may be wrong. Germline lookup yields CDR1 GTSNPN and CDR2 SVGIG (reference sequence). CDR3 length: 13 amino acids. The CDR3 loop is CAWSMGVVDEQYF. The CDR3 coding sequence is TGTGCCTGGAGTATGGGGGTCGTCGACGAGCAGTACTTC.

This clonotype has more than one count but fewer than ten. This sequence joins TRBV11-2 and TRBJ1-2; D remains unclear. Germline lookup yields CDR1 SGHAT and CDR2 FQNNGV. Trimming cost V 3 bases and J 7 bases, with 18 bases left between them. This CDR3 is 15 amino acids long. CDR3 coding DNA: TGTGCCAGCAGCTTGTTCCCCCGTCTTCATAGTGGCTACACCTTC. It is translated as CASSLFPRLHSGYTF. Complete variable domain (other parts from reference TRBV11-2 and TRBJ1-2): EAGVAQSPRYKIIEKRQSVAFWCNPISGHATLYWYQQILGQGPKLLIQFQNNGVVDDSQLPKDRFSAERLKGVDSTLKIQPAKLEDSAVYLCASSLFPRLHSGYTFGSGTRLTVV.

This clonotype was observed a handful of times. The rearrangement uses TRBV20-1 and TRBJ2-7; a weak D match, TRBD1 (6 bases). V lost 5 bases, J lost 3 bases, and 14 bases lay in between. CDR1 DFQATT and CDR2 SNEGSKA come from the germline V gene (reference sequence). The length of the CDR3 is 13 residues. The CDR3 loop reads CSAPAQGNYEQYF. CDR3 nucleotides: TGCAGTGCTCCAGCCCAGGGGAACTACGAGCAGTACTTC.

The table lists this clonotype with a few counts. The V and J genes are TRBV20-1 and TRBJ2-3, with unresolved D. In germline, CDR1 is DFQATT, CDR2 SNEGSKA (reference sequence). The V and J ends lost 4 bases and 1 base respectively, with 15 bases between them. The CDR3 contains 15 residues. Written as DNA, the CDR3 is TGCAGTGCTATCCAGTCTTTGGGCGGCACAGATACGCAGTATTTT. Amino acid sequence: CSAIQSLGGTDTQYF.

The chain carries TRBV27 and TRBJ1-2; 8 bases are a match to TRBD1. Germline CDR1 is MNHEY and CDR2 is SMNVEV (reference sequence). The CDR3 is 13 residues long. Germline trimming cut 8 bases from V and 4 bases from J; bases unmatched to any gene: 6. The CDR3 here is CASGPGGLYGYTF. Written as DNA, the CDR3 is TGTGCCAGCGGCCCAGGGGGCCTCTATGGCTACACCTTC.

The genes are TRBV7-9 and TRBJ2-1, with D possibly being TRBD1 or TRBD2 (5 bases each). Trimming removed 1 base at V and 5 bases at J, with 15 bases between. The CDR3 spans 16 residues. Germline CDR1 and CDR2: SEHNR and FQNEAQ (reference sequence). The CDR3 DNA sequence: TGTGCCAGCAGCTTAGATCGGGGACCGAGGAACAATGAGCAGTTCTTC. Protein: CASSLDRGPRNNEQFF.

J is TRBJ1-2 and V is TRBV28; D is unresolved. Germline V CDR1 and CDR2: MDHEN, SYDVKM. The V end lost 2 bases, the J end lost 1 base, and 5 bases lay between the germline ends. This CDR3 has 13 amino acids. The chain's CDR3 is CASSLGYNYGYTF. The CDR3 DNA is TGTGCCAGCAGTTTAGGGTATAACTATGGCTACACCTTC.

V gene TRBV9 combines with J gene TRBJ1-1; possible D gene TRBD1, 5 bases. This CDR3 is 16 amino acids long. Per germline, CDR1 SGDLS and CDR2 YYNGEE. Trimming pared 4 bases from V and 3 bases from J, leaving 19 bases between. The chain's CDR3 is CASSFSSALGDTEAFF. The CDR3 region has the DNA TGTGCCAGCAGCTTTTCGTCCGCTCTGGGGGACACTGAAGCTTTCTTT.

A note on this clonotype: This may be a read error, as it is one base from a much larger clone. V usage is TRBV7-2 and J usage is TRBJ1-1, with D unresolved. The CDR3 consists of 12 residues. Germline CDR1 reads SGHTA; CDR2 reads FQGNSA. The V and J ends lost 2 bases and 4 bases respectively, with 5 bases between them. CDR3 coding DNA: TGTGCCAGCAGCTTAATGGCCACTGAAGCTTTCTTT. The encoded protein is CASSLMATEAFF.

DNA of the CDR3: TGTGCCAGCTCCACCCCTGTGGTCGTACCAGATACGCAGTATTTT. It encodes CASSTPVVVPDTQYF. This sequence joins TRBV28 and TRBJ2-3; no clear D. The CDR3 extends over 15 amino acids. Trimming removed 8 bases at V and 4 bases at J, with 19 bases between. Germline loops: CDR1 MDHEN, CDR2 SYDVKM.

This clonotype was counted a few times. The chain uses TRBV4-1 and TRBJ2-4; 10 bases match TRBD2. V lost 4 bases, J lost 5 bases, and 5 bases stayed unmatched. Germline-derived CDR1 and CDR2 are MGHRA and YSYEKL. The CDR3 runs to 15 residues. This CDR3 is CASSLSLAGQNIQYF. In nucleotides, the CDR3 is TGCGCCAGCAGCCTCTCACTAGCGGGGCAAAACATTCAGTACTTC.

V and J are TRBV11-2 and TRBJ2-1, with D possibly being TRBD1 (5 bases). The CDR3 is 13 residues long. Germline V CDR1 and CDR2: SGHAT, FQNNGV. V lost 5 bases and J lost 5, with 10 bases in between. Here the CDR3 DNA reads TGTGCCAGCAGCACCGACAGAAACAATGAGCAGTTCTTC. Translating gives CASSTDRNNEQFF.

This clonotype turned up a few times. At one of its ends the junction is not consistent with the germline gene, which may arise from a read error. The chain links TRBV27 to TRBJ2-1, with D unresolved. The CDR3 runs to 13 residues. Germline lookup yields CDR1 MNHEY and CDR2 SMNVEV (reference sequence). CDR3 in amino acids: CAGSAFHGGEQFF. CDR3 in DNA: TGTGCCGGCAGTGCGTTCCACGGTGGTGAGCAGTTCTTC.

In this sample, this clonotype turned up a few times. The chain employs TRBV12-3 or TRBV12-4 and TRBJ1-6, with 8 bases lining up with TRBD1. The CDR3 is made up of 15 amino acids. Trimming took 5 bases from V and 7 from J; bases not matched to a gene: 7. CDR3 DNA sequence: TGTGCCAGCAGTGACCGGGACAGGCTGAATTCACCCCTCCACTTT. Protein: CASSDRDRLNSPLHF.